There are many counts of the clone carrying this TCR beta chain. The antigen remains unidentified. The CDR3 consists of 14 residues. In germline, CDR1 is MNHEY, CDR2 SMNVEV (reference sequence). With V trimmed by 3 bases and J by 2 bases, 3 bases remained unmatched. Stated treatment: PENTA 11 planned treatment interruption arm or continuous ART arm. Participants had taken at least three-drug ART for at least 24 weeks. These data originate in a study of HIV-infected children after antiretroviral therapy interruption. Study-level information: Most participating children were previously exposed to EBV and CMV. For the interruption arm, samples span week 0 through about 3 years after study end.

Study conclusions and caveats: The CD45RA+ naive sort may contain some EMRA or stem memory cells.

The TCR library was built from RNA with a 3' RACE protocol and unique molecular identifiers. MiXCR, run by TCRdb on the 3' RACE reads, gives a single entry per CDR3 protein. The table has about 89,000 distinct CDR3 sequences, about 7.2% seen once. The specimen was CD45RA+ CD4+ T cells from PBMCs, pooled from several time points, collected from a donor given antiretroviral therapy, either interrupted or continuous. Documented subset: naive CD4+ CD45RA+ CD45RO- T cells. This sequence was found in a pool of human donors with HIV. The rearrangement links TRBV27 to TRBJ2-5; TRBD1 agrees at 7 bases. CDR3 residues: CASSFGTVQETQYF. In DNA form, the CDR3 reads TGTGCCAGCAGTTTCGGGACAGTACAAGAGACCCAGTACTTC.